Following are 30 T cell receptor beta chains from one sample sequenced in a study of glioma-infiltrating T cells. The iRepertoire nested amplicon-rescue multiplex PCR amplified TCR alpha and beta CDR3s from RNA. Via MiXCR, TCRdb re-called the multiplex PCR reads, giving one row per CDR3 protein. The data contain more than 110,000 distinct CDR3 sequences, about 39% of them seen just once; the ten biggest clones take up 20% to 25%. Sample: glioma tissue, nonneoplastic brain tissue, or PBMCs (not recorded which). The origin of the receptors is a human donor with low-grade glioma or glioblastoma, undergoing nonglioma brain surgery, or in good health (not recorded which).

The chain is built from TRBV10-2 and TRBJ1-5; possibly TRBD1 for D (6 bases). CDR1 is WSHSY, CDR2 SAAADI, per germline. The CDR3 spans 13 residues. V dropped 7 bases and J dropped 5 bases, with 12 bases sitting between them. The CDR3 DNA reads TGCGCCAGCAACACAGGGAACTATCAGCCCCAGCATTTT. This encodes CASNTGNYQPQHF.

The chain joins TRBV12-3 or TRBV12-4 to TRBJ2-3; 10 bases agree with TRBD1. The CDR3 consists of 13 residues. V gave up 7 bases and J gave up 10 bases; unmatched junction bases: 8. The CDR3 DNA is TGTGCCAGCACCCCGACAGGGGGCAATCCGCAGTATTTT. It translates to CASTPTGGNPQYF.

This rearrangement joins TRBV20-1 to TRBJ2-1; 7 bases line up with TRBD1. Germline V gene sequence: CDR1 DFQATT, CDR2 SNEGSKA (reference sequence). The CDR3 contains 14 residues. V was pared by 6 bases and J by 7 bases, with 12 bases of the junction left unmatched. The CDR3 region is CSALPGQMWNEQFF. The CDR3 DNA follows: TGCAGTGCCCTACCGGGACAGATGTGGAATGAGCAGTTCTTC.

This clonotype was counted a few times. The chain carries TRBV27 and TRBJ2-7, with TRBD2 matching 10 bases. Unmatched junction bases numbered 6, after V lost 2 bases and J lost 5 bases. Germline V gene sequence: CDR1 MNHEY, CDR2 SMNVEV (reference sequence). The CDR3 covers 15 residues. CDR3 bases: TGTGCCAGCAGTTTAAGAGCGGGAGGGCCTAACGAGCAGTACTTC. Translation gives CASSLRAGGPNEQYF.

The J gene is TRBJ1-1, the V gene TRBV6-1; 8 positions agree with TRBD1. Germline V gives CDR1 MNHNS, CDR2 SASEGT. The J segment lost 4 bases and the V segment lost 6 bases, leaving 7 bases of the junction unmatched. CDR3 length: 14 residues. The CDR3 nucleotides read TGTGCCAGCAGCCCCGGGACAGGTGGCACTGAAGCTTTCTTT. Translating gives CASSPGTGGTEAFF.

This clonotype occurred a few times. The genes are TRBV7-2 and TRBJ2-5; the D call may be TRBD1 or TRBD2 (5 bases each). Per germline, CDR1 SGHTA and CDR2 FQGNSA. This CDR3 contains 13 residues. V was cut by 5 bases and J by 5 bases, with 12 bases left in between. CDR3 amino acids: CASSRDPTETQYF. The CDR3 region has the DNA TGTGCCAGCAGCAGGGACCCAACGGAGACCCAGTACTTC.

As for this clonotype: A much larger clone differs from this one at a single base, so this may be a read error. The J gene is TRBJ2-1, the V gene TRBV2; 9 nucleotides match TRBD2. The V gene end was trimmed by 7 bases and the J gene end by 5 bases; junction bases not matched to a gene: 6. Germline V gene data show CDR1 as SNHLY and CDR2 as FYNNEI. The CDR3 sequence is 14 residues long. In DNA, the CDR3 is TGTGCCAGCACGTCGTCTAGCGGGGACAATGAGCAGTTCTTC. Translating it yields CASTSSSGDNEQFF.

This clonotype was recorded a few times. The rearrangement uses TRBV7-8 and TRBJ2-4; D gene ambiguous. Between the trimmed V and J ends, which lost 2 bases and 8 bases, there was a span of 10 bases. Per the germline V gene, CDR1 is SGHVS and CDR2 is FQNEAQ. The CDR3 runs 13 residues. The CDR3 DNA reads as TGTGCCAGCAGCTTAAATAACGAGGACATTCAGTACTTC. It yields the protein CASSLNNEDIQYF. Drawing the rest from reference TRBV7-8 and TRBJ2-4, the complete variable domain is GAGVSQSPRYKVAKRGQDVALRCDPISGHVSLFWYQQALGQGPEFLTYFQNEAQLDKSGLPSDRFFAERPEGSVSTLKIQRTQQEDSAVYLCASSLNNEDIQYFGAGTRLSVL.

The V call is TRBV28, the J call TRBJ2-5; 9 positions agree with TRBD2. The CDR3 spans 13 residues. Germline V gives CDR1 MDHEN, CDR2 SYDVKM. The V and J ends lost 8 bases and 4 bases, in that order; junction bases with no gene match: 5. Here the CDR3 reads CASWGSGRETQYF. The DNA of the CDR3 is TGTGCCAGCTGGGGTAGCGGGAGAGAGACCCAGTACTTC.

This clonotype has a handful of counts. The rearrangement uses TRBV20-1 and TRBJ1-1; tentatively, D is TRBD1 (5 bases). V lost 0 bases and J lost 5, with 19 bases in between. CDR1 and CDR2 from the germline V gene are DFQATT and SNEGSKA (reference sequence). The CDR3 runs to 16 residues. This CDR3 reads CSARDPLTGLGTEAFF. The CDR3 bases are TGCAGTGCTAGAGATCCCCTTACAGGATTGGGTACTGAAGCTTTCTTT.

V and J are TRBV7-9 and TRBJ2-1, with D uncertain. This CDR3 comprises 11 residues. V dropped 7 bases and J dropped 8 bases, with 9 bases sitting between them. Germline-derived CDR1 and CDR2 are SEHNR and FQNEAQ (reference sequence). CDR3 coding DNA: TGTGCCAGCACAAAGTTGGATGAGCAGTTCTTC. It translates to CASTKLDEQFF.

The chain employs TRBV15 and TRBJ2-1; D uncertain. V was cut by 0 bases and J by 10 bases, with 7 bases left in between. This CDR3 is built from 12 residues. From germline, CDR1 is LNHNV and CDR2 YYDKDF (reference sequence). CDR3 DNA sequence: TGTGCCACCAGCAGAGATAGGCTGGAGCAGTTCTTC. This encodes CATSRDRLEQFF.

This chain's CDR3 is CASSVQQLNTEAFF. The CDR3 DNA is TGTGCCAGTAGTGTACAGCAACTGAACACTGAAGCTTTCTTT. V gene TRBV19 combines with J gene TRBJ1-1; D unresolved. This CDR3 has 14 amino acids. V was shortened by 5 bases and J by 0 bases, with 10 bases between the two germline ends. From germline, CDR1 is LNHDA and CDR2 SQIVND (reference sequence).

The CDR3 DNA follows: TGTGCCAGCAGGAGAGAACAGGGTGGCTACACCTTC. Protein product: CASRREQGGYTF. The rearrangement links TRBV28 to TRBJ1-2, with D possibly matching TRBD1 (6 bases). This CDR3 is built from 12 residues. Germline CDR1 MDHEN, CDR2 SYDVKM. The V gene lost 6 bases and the J gene lost 7 bases, with 12 bases spanning the gap.

This chain joins TRBV4-1 and TRBJ2-3; D is unresolved. The CDR3 extends over 14 amino acids. Trimming stripped 3 bases from V and 2 bases from J, with 9 bases between. Germline V gene sequence: CDR1 MGHRA, CDR2 YSYEKL. The DNA for the CDR3 is TGCGCCAGCAGCCATGGGCAGTCCACAGATACGCAGTATTTT. The encoded protein is CASSHGQSTDTQYF.

The table lists this clonotype with a few counts. The chain links TRBV28 to TRBJ1-2; D is undetermined. The CDR3 length is 12 residues. From germline, CDR1 is MDHEN and CDR2 SYDVKM. The V gene lost 4 bases and the J gene lost 0 bases, with 3 bases spanning the gap. CDR3 bases: TGTGCCAGCAGTTACGCTAACTATGGCTACACCTTC. Its translation is CASSYANYGYTF.

The chain links TRBV20-1 to TRBJ1-5, with 8 bases that match TRBD1. V was pared by 3 bases and J by 2 bases, with 6 bases of the junction left unmatched. Per germline, CDR1 DFQATT and CDR2 SNEGSKA (reference sequence). This CDR3 comprises 15 residues. CDR3 loop: CSARDRDFRNQPQHF. The CDR3 DNA reads as TGCAGTGCTAGGGACAGGGACTTTCGCAATCAGCCCCAGCATTTT.

The J gene is TRBJ2-7, the V gene TRBV20-1; D assignment may be TRBD1 or TRBD2 (5 bases each). The length of the CDR3 is 15 residues. V gave up 5 bases and J gave up 0 bases, with 17 bases separating them. The germline CDR1 and CDR2 sequences are DFQATT and SNEGSKA (reference sequence). CDR3 loop: CSALYTEGTSYEQYF. For the CDR3, the DNA is TGCAGTGCTCTATACACAGAGGGGACCTCCTACGAGCAGTACTTC.

The rearrangement joins TRBV19 to TRBJ1-1, with 11 bases that match TRBD1. The germline V gene has CDR1 LNHDA and CDR2 SQIVND (reference sequence). The CDR3 is 15 residues long. V dropped 5 bases and J dropped 5; count of bases not matched to a gene: 7. This CDR3 is CASSARDRGTTEAFF. Written as DNA, the CDR3 is TGTGCCAGTAGTGCCCGGGACAGGGGGACAACTGAAGCTTTCTTT.

The chain carries TRBV12-5 and TRBJ2-7, with D possibly being TRBD2 (5 bases). Trimming stripped 8 bases from V and 2 bases from J, with 7 bases between. Germline CDR1 is LGHNT and CDR2 is FRNRAP. The CDR3 is 11 residues long. CDR3: CASTEAYEQYF. The CDR3 coding sequence is TGTGCTAGTACGGAGGCCTACGAGCAGTACTTC.

This clonotype occurred a few times. This chain connects TRBV6-6 to TRBJ1-4; 7 positions agree with TRBD1. Unmatched junction bases numbered 8, after V lost 10 bases and J lost 0 bases. This CDR3 region has 15 residues. Germline V gene data show CDR1 as MNHNY and CDR2 as SVGAGI (reference sequence). CDR3 residues: CAIRRDSSTNEKLFF. The CDR3 bases are TGTGCCATCAGGCGGGACAGCTCAACTAATGAAAAACTGTTTTTT.

This clonotype occurred a few times. The CDR3 protein is CATSNQGDEQYF. As DNA, the CDR3 is TGTGCCACCAGCAACCAGGGGGACGAGCAGTACTTC. The rearrangement links TRBV15 to TRBJ2-7, with 7 nucleotides matching TRBD1. CDR3 size: 12 residues. V gave up 4 bases and J gave up 5 bases; unmatched junction bases: 2. The germline V gene encodes CDR1 LNHNV and CDR2 YYDKDF (reference sequence).

About this clonotype itself: A read error is possible here, since a much larger clone lies one base away. V and J are TRBV13 and TRBJ2-7; 11 bases are shared with TRBD2. CDR3 length equals 14 residues. Germline CDR1 and CDR2: PRHDT and FYEKMQ (reference sequence). Here the CDR3 DNA reads TGTGCCCGCAGCCCGGGACTAGCGGCGTACGAGCAGTACTTC. It encodes CARSPGLAAYEQYF.

This clonotype was seen only a few times. The CDR3 loop is CSAPRGPYNEQFF. Here the CDR3 DNA reads TGCAGTGCGCCCAGGGGGCCCTACAATGAGCAGTTCTTC. This sequence joins TRBV20-1 and TRBJ2-1; 8 nucleotides agree with TRBD1. Per germline, CDR1 DFQATT and CDR2 SNEGSKA (reference sequence). This CDR3 contains 13 residues. Unmatched junction bases numbered 3, after V lost 6 bases and J lost 2 bases.

The chain employs TRBV27 and TRBJ2-3, with D tentatively TRBD1 or TRBD2 (6 bases each). Germline CDR1 and CDR2: MNHEY and SMNVEV (reference sequence). Deletions cut 8 bases from V and 2 bases from J, with 14 bases between. This CDR3 contains 14 residues. CDR3 in DNA: TGTGCCAGCGTAGGGGGGCCCCACACAGATACGCAGTATTTT. It is translated as CASVGGPHTDTQYF.

This clonotype was recorded at least ten times. The gene calls are TRBV6-1 and TRBJ2-3; 9 nucleotides align to TRBD1. V lost 8 bases, J lost 4 bases, and 1 base stayed unmatched. Germline-derived CDR1 and CDR2 are MNHNS and SASEGT. CDR3 length: 12 residues. The CDR3 DNA follows: TGTGCCAGCGGACAGGGGCCAGATACGCAGTATTTT. Its translation: CASGQGPDTQYF.

The V call is TRBV6-2 or TRBV6-3, the J call TRBJ2-7, with D tentatively TRBD1 (5 bases). V was pared by 10 bases and J by 11 bases, with 24 bases between. The CDR3 totals 13 residues. Germline-derived CDR1 and CDR2 are MNHEY and SVGEGT. The CDR3 nucleotides read TGTGCCACCACCGACAGTAGTTTACGTTTGGAGTACTTC. Its protein is CATTDSSLRLEYF.

In its sample, this clonotype was seen a few times. V is TRBV27 and J is TRBJ2-2, with D hard to call. The CDR3 contains 12 residues. Germline CDR1 MNHEY, CDR2 SMNVEV (reference sequence). The germline V and J ends were trimmed by 5 bases and 7 bases, with 8 bases remaining between them. CDR3 region: CASSREIGELFF. The CDR3 region has the DNA TGTGCCAGCAGTAGGGAAATCGGGGAGCTGTTTTTT.

This clonotype showed up just a few times. The chain combines TRBV29-1 with TRBJ1-1; D is unresolved. CDR1 SQVTM and CDR2 ANQGSEA come from the germline V gene. This CDR3 region has 11 residues. Trimming took off 5 bases at V and 6 bases at J, with 10 bases between the two ends. CDR3: CSVYSGAEAFF. The CDR3 region has the DNA TGCAGCGTTTACAGCGGCGCTGAAGCTTTCTTT.

This rearrangement joins TRBV3-1 to TRBJ2-3; 8 bases match TRBD1. The J call may be mistaken, given a closer DNA end match to TRBJ2-7. The germline V gene has CDR1 LGHDT and CDR2 YNNKEL (reference sequence). There are 16 residues in the CDR3. As DNA, the CDR3 is TGTGCCAGCAGCCCAGGGCTGACAGGGGCCACCTACGAGCAGTACTTC. Translating gives CASSPGLTGATYEQYF.